This TCR beta chain is drawn from a study of blood T cell repertoires in COVID-19. Study information: Sites in the United States, Italy and Spain provided acute and convalescent COVID-19 samples. Sources were T cells, B-cell-depleted T cells, or PBMCs; the material itself was cDNA or gDNA.

How the authors handled the data: Estimation of nucleated cell counts relied on the amplification of reference gene primers. Clones were read by immunoSEQ multiplex PCR, and TCRdb kept only the in-frame ones, dropping some. Clone size and the V and J calls come from that table; the DNA yielded D and trimming. The sample contains roughly 29,000 clones, more than 80% of which appear only once. The sequencing sample was made of peripheral blood. The clonotype was recovered from a human donor in a cohort sampled during active COVID-19.

The CDR3 nucleotides are TGTGCCAGCAGTGACGGCGGCTACACCTTC. Translating gives CASSDGGYTF. The genes are TRBV6-4 and TRBJ1-2; D is undetermined. Per the germline V gene, CDR1 is MRHNA and CDR2 is SNTAGT. The CDR3 extends over 10 amino acids. V lost 2 bases and J 8 bases, leaving 3 bases between the germline ends.